This entry features one TCR beta chain sequence. The antigen remains unidentified. The identical CDR3 is also encoded by other nucleotide sequences in the sample. Repertoires were generated with immunoSEQ multiplex PCR, while TCRdb's copy carries only in-frame clones and drops some. Seen here are around 190,000 clones, around 94% observed once, and the top ten hold approximately 1.3%. These data belong to a study of T cell responses to AZD1222 COVID-19 vaccine. Notes on the study in general: Baseline antibody screening turned up just six or seven seropositive AZD1222 recipients. The donors showed a predominance of white British ancestry and of females, with possible underestimation of clonal diversity.

V shed 1 base and J shed 6 bases, with 4 bases lying between them. The germline gives CDR1 SGHDT, CDR2 YYEEEE. The CDR3 is 12 residues long. This TCR was recovered from an adult in good health. The V call is TRBV5-6, the J call TRBJ2-2; D remains unclear. The source material was peripheral blood, sampled on day 0 of AZD1222 vaccination. The CDR3 protein is CASSLIAGELFF. In nucleotides, the CDR3 is TGTGCCAGCAGCTTGATTGCCGGGGAGCTGTTTTTT. The full variable domain, in which reference TRBV5-6 and TRBJ2-2 provide the parts outside the CDR3, is DAGVTQSPTHLIKTRGQQVTLRCSPKSGHDTVSWYQQALGQGPQFIFQYYEEEERQRGNFPDRFSGHQFPNYSSELNVNALLLGDSALYLCASSLIAGELFFGEGSRLTVL.